The TCR beta chain under discussion was sequenced for a study of neurological immune-mediated disorders. Study outcomes and limitations: Across subjects, no CDR3 amino acid sequence appeared in expanded clones of more than one subject, a finding that suggested private repertoires in all groups.

Sorted libraries drew on 900,000 to 1,000,000 CD4+ or CD8+ T cells. As to this clonotype: No antigen is known for it.

CDR1 SGHRS and CDR2 YFSETQ come from the germline V gene. V was clipped by 1 base and J by 2 bases, with 12 bases between them. The CDR3 sequence is 15 residues long. The cDNA came from 5'RACE, which used 10-nucleotide random UMIs. TCRdb independently ran MiXCR on the 5' RACE reads; one entry per CDR3 protein. Altogether roughly 20,000 distinct CDR3 sequences are present, 17% being singletons, with the ten largest covering over 6.5%. This receptor was identified in a woman between 18 and 29 years old with multiple sclerosis. This sequence joins TRBV5-1 and TRBJ1-2; TRBD1 might be the D (5 bases). The specimen sequenced was CD8+ T cells from blood. For the CDR3, the DNA is TGCGCCAGCAGCTTGACGGGGGATCGGAACTATGGCTACACCTTC. Encoded protein: CASSLTGDRNYGYTF.